This T cell receptor beta chain was identified in a study of CD8 T cells in Susac syndrome (dated by TCRdb to between 2017 and 2020). Study-level background: Of the Susac syndrome patients who were sequenced, roughly six had clinically active disease and roughly eight were in clinical remission. Repertoire sequencing was used to test whether CD8+ T cell activation and differentiation in Susac syndrome was antigen driven. Susac syndrome patients were therapy-naive, on corticosteroids (some also receiving IVIg), or on IVIg alone at blood withdrawal.

High-throughput TCR beta sequencing profiled peripheral blood CD8+ and CD4+ T cells from healthy donors, Susac syndrome patients and multiple sclerosis patients. Recently defined diagnostic criteria for definite or probable disease were met by the Susac syndrome patients. CD8+ TEMRA cells were enriched by FACS, while bulk CD8+ and CD4+ T cells were purified by magnetic negative isolation. Blood was drawn into EDTA tubes, processed within 24 hours, and PBMCs were isolated by density gradient centrifugation. PBMCs destined for TCR sequencing were cryopreserved in liquid nitrogen and later thawed in a 37 °C water bath. Purity of sorted or isolated CD4+, CD8+ and CD8+ TEMRA cells was at least 90%. RNA was extracted with the RNeasy kit and 0.5 to 1 ug was reverse transcribed using random hexamers. The immunoSEQ multiplex PCR assay, covering 54 Vbeta and 13 Jbeta segments, was used to amplify TCR beta CDR3 regions. PCR amplification bias was corrected by using a synthetic template baseline for primer optimization and computational correction. Turning to the authors' computational methods: Reads were assigned to V, D and J genes according to IMGT and analyzed in immunoSEQ Analyzer, with only productive sequences retained. Clonality was computed as one minus Shannon entropy normalized by log2 of the number of productive unique sequences. For each patient and control, public and private clones were evaluated among the 100 most prevalent clones. Clones were defined as Susac-specific if absent from the healthy and MS cohorts, from over a thousand published viral clones and from other ImmuneACCESS disease sequences. The public reads were reprocessed in TCRdb via fastp at Q25 and MiXCR, keeping in-frame beta chains. Rows merge per CDR3 protein into single entries with the most common DNA and genes. None of the V and J calls come from the authors' own analysis; TCRdb made them. In this sample the table shows 150,000 to 180,000 distinct CDR3 sequences, 85% to 95% of which occur a single time. The top ten clonotypes cover 0.16% of the sample.

The paper as a whole reports these results and caveats: The TCR sequencing and HLA analysis was acknowledged to have included a relatively small number of individuals. No clonal expansion was detected in the CD4+ T cell repertoire of Susac syndrome patients.

The germline V gene supplies CDR1 MGHRA and CDR2 YSYEKL. The V and J ends are trimmed by 0 bases and 3 bases, leaving 17 bases between them. From its cysteine to its phenylalanine, the CDR3 spans 18 amino acids. Only the CDR3 portion is preserved as DNA: 54 bases, with reading frame beginning at the first base. As for this clonotype: Its antigen is not yet known. It has no much larger one-base neighbor in the sample; base qualities were not kept.

The receptor's source is a human donor with Susac syndrome. The sequenced sample consisted of CD4+ T cells from PBMCs. The chain was built from TRBV4-1 and TRBJ2-2; the D gene could be either TRBD1 or TRBD2, each agreeing at 6 bases. For the CDR3, the sequence is CASSQDWRDISDTGELFF. In nucleotide form, the sequence is TGCGCCAGCAGCCAAGATTGGCGGGACATTTCGGACACCGGGGAGCTGTTTTTT.